These 4 T cell receptor beta chains came from one sample sequenced in a study of control samples from healthy donors and cancer patients. The table came from immunoSEQ multiplex PCR; TCRdb's copy has only in-frame clones and leaves some out. The table has 40,000 to 45,000 clones, approximately 70% seen once. The sample taken for sequencing was formalin-fixed, paraffin-embedded tissue. These TCRs come from a male donor with melanoma.

The V gene is TRBV5-5, the J gene TRBJ1-1; TRBD1 matches at 9 bases. Germline values: CDR1 SGHKS, CDR2 YYEKEE (reference sequence). CDR3 length equals 16 residues. The trim removed 4 bases at V and 3 bases at J, leaving 10 bases unmatched. The chain's CDR3 is CASSLTGTGMYTEAFF. The CDR3 bases are TGTGCCAGCAGCCTCACCGGGACAGGGATGTACACTGAAGCTTTCTTT.

This clone was detected a few times. The chain couples TRBV24-1 to TRBJ2-7; 9 bases fit TRBD1. Germline V lookup: CDR1 KGHDR, CDR2 SFDVKD. This CDR3 contains 13 residues. Trimming at V came to 12 bases and at J to 4 bases, leaving 9 bases not matched to a gene. As DNA, the CDR3 is TGTGCCCCAGGGACAGGGCCCTTTTACGAGCAGTACTTC. Translated, it gives CAPGTGPFYEQYF.

The V call is TRBV27, the J call TRBJ2-1; TRBD2 aligns across 13 bases. This CDR3 spans 18 amino acids. The germline V gene encodes CDR1 MNHEY and CDR2 SMNVEV (reference sequence). J was trimmed by 4 bases and V by 4 bases; bases with no gene match: 10. CDR3 region: CASSSELAGGPGYNEQFF. CDR3 in DNA: TGTGCCAGCAGTTCCGAACTAGCGGGAGGGCCGGGGTACAATGAGCAGTTCTTC.

This chain uses TRBV9 with TRBJ2-2; 14 bases align to TRBD2. Germline V lookup: CDR1 SGDLS, CDR2 YYNGEE. The V and J ends lost 4 bases and 2 bases, in that order; junction bases with no gene match: 4. The CDR3 sequence is 17 residues long. This chain's CDR3 is CASSPGLAGVNTGELFF. DNA of the CDR3: TGTGCCAGCAGCCCGGGACTAGCGGGAGTCAACACCGGGGAGCTGTTTTTT.